Each of the 18 T cell receptor beta chains below was sequenced from the same sample in a study of blood T cell repertoires in COVID-19. Here immunoSEQ multiplex PCR was the method, and the copy in TCRdb shows in-frame clones only, minus some. The sample gives approximately 100,000 clones, more than 70% of which show up once; roughly 11% is in the top ten. Source material: peripheral blood. The source of these receptors is a woman aged 25 to 39 with acute or convalescent COVID-19.

This clone was picked up one time. The V call is TRBV30, the J call TRBJ2-2, with 9 bases aligning to TRBD1. There are 16 residues in the CDR3. Germline assignment: CDR1 GTSNPN and CDR2 SVGIG (reference sequence). Germline trimming cut 6 bases from V and 5 bases from J; bases unmatched to any gene: 13. CDR3 DNA: TGTGCCTGTAGGCCCCTCCGGGACAGGGTGACCGGGGAGCTGTTTTTT. Translation: CACRPLRDRVTGELFF.

The chain is built from TRBV3-1 (or the pseudogene TRBV3-2) and TRBJ2-3; D may be TRBD2 (6 bases). V lost 8 bases and J 1 base, leaving 19 bases between the germline ends. Germline assignment: CDR1 LGHDT and CDR2 YNNKEL (reference sequence). The CDR3 has 16 residues. The CDR3 nucleotides are TGTGCCAGCGCCGGCCCGGGCGGAGGGGGCACAGATACGCAGTATTTT. This encodes CASAGPGGGGTDTQYF.

This clone was observed once. The V call is TRBV16, the J call TRBJ1-2; possible D gene TRBD1, 6 bases. CDR3 length: 14 residues. The ends were cut back, 5 bases at V and 5 bases at J, with 15 bases in the middle. CDR1 is KGHSY and CDR2 is FQNENV in the germline V gene. CDR3 region: CASSSTSGDYGYTF. The CDR3 region has the DNA TGTGCCAGCAGCTCAACTTCAGGGGATTATGGCTACACCTTC.

The CDR3 here is CASSERTGVFYEQYF. CDR3 in DNA: TGTGCCAGCAGTGAAAGGACAGGGGTTTTCTACGAGCAGTACTTC. The rearrangement joins TRBV2 to TRBJ2-7; 9 bases fit TRBD1. J was trimmed by 3 bases and V by 2 bases; bases with no gene match: 5. Germline lookup yields CDR1 SNHLY and CDR2 FYNNEI. The CDR3 covers 15 residues.

This clone is a singleton in its sample. The chain recombines TRBV6-6 with TRBJ1-3, with D uncertain. The germline V gene encodes CDR1 MNHNY and CDR2 SVGAGI (reference sequence). The CDR3 sequence is 11 residues long. Trimming cost V 0 bases and J 8 bases, with 2 bases left between them. The CDR3 sequence is CASSYSDTIYF. The CDR3 DNA follows: TGTGCCAGCAGTTACTCCGACACCATATATTTT.

The chain couples TRBV2 to TRBJ2-3, with D tentatively TRBD2 (6 bases). The length of the CDR3 is 13 residues. The V gene lost 6 bases and the J gene lost 2 bases, with 9 bases spanning the gap. Germline V gene sequence: CDR1 SNHLY, CDR2 FYNNEI. CDR3 region: CASRRDFTDTQYF. Written as DNA, the CDR3 is TGTGCCAGCAGACGGGACTTCACAGATACGCAGTATTTT.

The table lists this clone with a few counts. The genes are TRBV6-4 and TRBJ1-1, with D unclear. Between the trimmed V and J ends, which lost 6 bases and 4 bases, there was a span of 15 bases. The CDR3 runs to 14 residues. Looked up from germline, CDR1 is MRHNA and CDR2 is SNTAGT. The CDR3: CASRIDVAGTEAFF. CDR3 DNA: TGTGCCAGCAGGATCGATGTGGCGGGCACTGAAGCTTTCTTT.

The V and J genes are TRBV14 and TRBJ2-7, with D possibly TRBD2 on 5 matching bases. The ends were cut back, 5 bases at V and 0 bases at J, with 11 bases in the middle. Germline CDR1 SGHDN, CDR2 FVKESK. The CDR3 covers 14 residues. The CDR3: CASSDTSNSYEQYF. The CDR3 DNA is TGTGCCAGCAGCGATACTAGTAACTCCTACGAGCAGTACTTC.

This sequence joins TRBV6-5 and TRBJ1-5; TRBD1 might be the D (5 bases). V lost 5 bases to trimming and J lost 9 bases, with 17 bases between them. In germline, CDR1 is MNHEY, CDR2 SVGAGI. The CDR3 extends over 14 amino acids. CDR3 sequence: CASSRLGPLGPQHF. CDR3 DNA sequence: TGTGCCAGCAGTAGGTTGGGGCCTTTAGGGCCCCAGCATTTT.

The chain uses TRBV7-9 and TRBJ1-2; unclear D gene. The CDR3 runs to 13 residues. Trimming removed 5 bases from V and 3 bases from J, with 10 bases in between. Germline assignment: CDR1 SEHNR and CDR2 FQNEAQ (reference sequence). This CDR3 reads CASSPVADYGYTF. CDR3 sequence (DNA): TGTGCCAGCAGCCCCGTCGCGGACTATGGCTACACCTTC.

The chain has TRBV27 and TRBJ1-2, with a possible D match to TRBD1 (5 bases). Germline CDR1 and CDR2: MNHEY and SMNVEV (reference sequence). The CDR3 totals 13 residues. Trimming left V 5 bases short and J 3 bases short, with 10 bases between. CDR3 DNA sequence: TGTGCCAGCAGTCCTATGACAGACTATGGCTACACCTTC. It encodes CASSPMTDYGYTF.

V is TRBV5-6 and J is TRBJ1-2; D remains unclear. The CDR3 is 14 residues long. The V gene lost 3 bases and the J gene lost 4 bases, with 13 bases spanning the gap. Germline CDR1 is SGHDT and CDR2 is YYEEEE. Here the CDR3 DNA reads TGTGCCAGCAGCTACGAGGAAGCGGGCTATGGCTACACCTTC. The encoded protein is CASSYEEAGYGYTF. Full variable domain (outside the CDR3, taken from reference TRBV5-6 and TRBJ1-2): DAGVTQSPTHLIKTRGQQVTLRCSPKSGHDTVSWYQQALGQGPQFIFQYYEEEERQRGNFPDRFSGHQFPNYSSELNVNALLLGDSALYLCASSYEEAGYGYTFGSGTRLTVV.

The CDR3 DNA reads as TGCGCCAGCAGCGAAACAGGGGGCGGGAACACTGAAGCTTTCTTT. Translated, it gives CASSETGGGNTEAFF. The chain has TRBV5-1 and TRBJ1-1; TRBD1 aligns across 9 bases. The CDR3 length is 15 residues. The germline CDR1 and CDR2 sequences are SGHRS and YFSETQ. Trimming cost V 4 bases and J 1 base; bases outside gene matches: 5.

V and J are TRBV29-1 and TRBJ2-3; 9 bases agree with TRBD2. The CDR3 is 14 amino acids. Germline V gene data show CDR1 as SQVTM and CDR2 as ANQGSEA. With V trimmed by 3 bases and J by 6 bases, 7 bases remained unmatched. CDR3 amino acids: CSVEMGTSWDTQYF. The CDR3, as DNA: TGCAGCGTTGAGATGGGGACTAGCTGGGATACGCAGTATTTT.

The chain has TRBV7-2 and TRBJ1-6; a weak D match, TRBD1 (6 bases). CDR1 SGHTA and CDR2 FQGNSA come from the germline V gene. The V end was cut by 5 bases, the J end by 7 bases, with 12 bases between. The CDR3 extends over 14 amino acids. Here the CDR3 DNA reads TGTGCCAGCAGCACCACAGGGTTAAATTCACCCCTCCACTTT. Translating it yields CASSTTGLNSPLHF.

V is TRBV5-6 and J is TRBJ2-7; D is perhaps TRBD1 (5 bases). This CDR3 has 15 residues. Deletions cut 4 bases from V and 3 bases from J, with 17 bases between. Germline CDR1 reads SGHDT; CDR2 reads YYEEEE. CDR3 bases: TGTGCCAGCAGCGGGTGGGCCGACAGATACTACGAGCAGTACTTC. Protein sequence: CASSGWADRYYEQYF.

Details on this clone: Other DNA sequences in the sample encode the same CDR3. J is TRBJ1-2 and V is TRBV11-2, with 8 bases identical to TRBD1. Germline V gene sequence: CDR1 SGHAT, CDR2 FQNNGV. CDR3 length equals 14 residues. Trimming cost V 1 base and J 5 bases; bases outside gene matches: 3. CDR3 nucleotide sequence: TGTGCCAGCAGCTTAGGTCAGGGGGCTTATGGCTACACCTTC. Amino acid sequence: CASSLGQGAYGYTF. The complete variable domain, with remaining parts taken from reference TRBV11-2 and TRBJ1-2, reads EAGVAQSPRYKIIEKRQSVAFWCNPISGHATLYWYQQILGQGPKLLIQFQNNGVVDDSQLPKDRFSAERLKGVDSTLKIQPAKLEDSAVYLCASSLGQGAYGYTFGSGTRLTVV.

The gene calls are TRBV28 and TRBJ1-2; D is perhaps TRBD1 (6 bases). There are 12 residues in the CDR3. CDR1 MDHEN and CDR2 SYDVKM come from the germline V gene. V dropped 7 bases and J dropped 7 bases, with 13 bases sitting between them. CDR3: CASMAGVSGYTF. CDR3 DNA sequence: TGTGCCAGCATGGCAGGGGTGAGTGGCTACACCTTC.